These 20 T cell receptor beta chains were sequenced from one sample in a study of CD8 T cells in ankylosing spondylitis. Study-wide findings and caveats: Under 10 highly homologous variants formed a TCR beta motif that appeared characteristic of ankylosing spondylitis blood.

For these receptors, no antigen is known. TCRdb redid the calling of the 5' RACE reads with MiXCR, one entry per CDR3 protein. The sample contains around 490,000 distinct CDR3 sequences, over 4% of which appear only once. The sequenced sample consisted of blood, either unsorted or a sorted T cell fraction (not recorded which). These receptors were collected from a male donor with ankylosing spondylitis.

In this sample, this clonotype turned up many times. The chain employs TRBV10-3 and TRBJ2-2; D is unclear. Germline V gene sequence: CDR1 ENHRY, CDR2 SYGVKD. The CDR3 has 13 amino acids. The CDR3 region is CAVREANTGELFF. CDR3 DNA: TGTGCGGTACGCGAAGCGAACACCGGGGAGCTGTTTTTT.

The sample holds many counts of this clonotype. This chain joins TRBV12-3 or TRBV12-4 and TRBJ2-1, with TRBD1 matching 12 bases. V shed 2 bases and J 8 bases; nucleotides not matched to a gene: 7. The CDR3 is made up of 16 amino acids. Here the CDR3 reads CASSLWSGQGADEQFF. The DNA of the CDR3 is TGTGCCAGCAGTTTATGGTCGGGACAGGGGGCAGATGAGCAGTTCTTC.

This clonotype has at least ten counts. CDR3 residues: CSACSRGGNQPQHF. CDR3 DNA: TGCAGTGCCTGTTCTCGGGGGGGTAATCAGCCCCAGCATTTT. The V call is TRBV20-1, the J call TRBJ1-5; a weak D match, TRBD1 (5 bases). CDR3 size: 14 residues. Trimming cost V 6 bases and J 4 bases, with 16 bases left between them. Germline CDR1 is DFQATT and CDR2 is SNEGSKA (reference sequence).

This clonotype was seen ten or more times. This chain connects TRBV6-5 to TRBJ1-2, with 8 bases aligning to TRBD1. The V and J ends lost 5 bases and 4 bases, in that order; junction bases with no gene match: 6. This CDR3 has 14 amino acids. Germline loops: CDR1 MNHEY, CDR2 SVGAGI. Here the CDR3 DNA reads TGTGCCAGCAGTACCTCGGACAGGGTCTATGGCTACACCTTC. This encodes CASSTSDRVYGYTF.

In this sample, this clonotype turned up many times. This sequence joins TRBV4-3 and TRBJ2-2, with no clear D. CDR3 length: 14 amino acids. Looked up from germline, CDR1 is LGHNA and CDR2 is YSLEER. V was pared by 0 bases and J by 8 bases, with 10 bases between. This CDR3 is CASSQESLGGELFF. DNA of the CDR3: TGCGCCAGCAGCCAAGAGTCCCTGGGAGGGGAGCTGTTTTTT.

This clonotype was seen many times. The chain combines TRBV12-3 or TRBV12-4 with TRBJ2-5, with D possibly matching TRBD2 (5 bases). CDR3 length: 15 residues. Trimming left V 1 base short and J 7 bases short, with 16 bases between. DNA of the CDR3: TGTGCCAGCAGTTTAGAAGGAGTCGCGGGTACGACCCAGTACTTC. It specifies CASSLEGVAGTTQYF.

This clonotype was recorded at least ten times. In DNA, the CDR3 is TGCGCCAGCAGCCAAGAAGGGACCTCTGGAAACACCATATATTTT. Amino acids: CASSQEGTSGNTIYF. The rearrangement links TRBV4-3 to TRBJ1-3, with D perhaps TRBD1 (5 bases). The CDR3 is 15 amino acids. V shed 0 bases and J shed 0 bases, with 6 bases lying between them. Germline V gene sequence: CDR1 LGHNA, CDR2 YSLEER.

This clonotype was detected many times. The chain has TRBV27 and TRBJ1-6; possibly TRBD1 for D (5 bases). Germline values: CDR1 MNHEY, CDR2 SMNVEV (reference sequence). This CDR3 spans 13 amino acids. V shed 11 bases and J shed 10 bases, with 18 bases lying between them. CDR3 residues: CAARPSGKSPLHF. DNA of the CDR3: TGTGCCGCCCGACCCTCAGGGAAATCACCCCTCCACTTT.

This clonotype was counted ten times or more. The CDR3, as DNA: TGCAGTGCCGGTCGAGGGGTTGATGAGCAGTTCTTC. Protein sequence: CSAGRGVDEQFF. The chain carries TRBV20-1 and TRBJ2-1; D is perhaps TRBD1 or TRBD2 (5 bases each). The CDR3 totals 12 residues. Per the germline V gene, CDR1 is DFQATT and CDR2 is SNEGSKA (reference sequence). V was trimmed by 6 bases and J by 8 bases, leaving 14 bases between them.

The chain links TRBV5-1 to TRBJ1-1; 7 nucleotides line up with TRBD1. With 4 bases clipped from V and 7 bases from J, the junction kept 10 bases outside the gene matches. The CDR3 is 14 residues long. The germline gives CDR1 SGHRS, CDR2 YFSETQ. As DNA, the CDR3 is TGCGCCAGCAGCCCGACAGGGTCCCACATTGAAGCTTTCTTT. Translated, it gives CASSPTGSHIEAFF.

This clonotype was observed at least ten times. V gene TRBV29-1 combines with J gene TRBJ2-2, with 7 bases identical to TRBD1. The CDR3 is 11 residues long. Germline trimming cut 7 bases from V and 5 bases from J; bases unmatched to any gene: 1. CDR1 is SQVTM, CDR2 ANQGSEA, per germline. DNA for the CDR3: TGCAGCGGACAGGGTACCGGGGAGCTGTTTTTT. Translation: CSGQGTGELFF.

The CDR3 nucleotides read TGCGCCAGCAGTCCCGAGGCGGGACCATCATACAATGAGCAGTTCTTC. Translated: CASSPEAGPSYNEQFF. The rearrangement uses TRBV4-3 and TRBJ2-1; weak D call: TRBD2 (6 bases). There are 16 residues in the CDR3. Per the germline V gene, CDR1 is LGHNA and CDR2 is YSLEER. V was trimmed by 6 bases and J by 4 bases, leaving 19 bases between them.

This clonotype has at least ten counts. V and J are TRBV4-3 and TRBJ2-3, with TRBD1 matching over 9 bases. The V and J ends lost 0 bases and 1 base, in that order; junction bases with no gene match: 5. Germline loops: CDR1 LGHNA, CDR2 YSLEER. The CDR3 sequence is 17 residues long. CDR3: CASSQETGGWGTDTQYF. The CDR3, as DNA: TGCGCCAGCAGCCAAGAGACAGGGGGTTGGGGCACAGATACGCAGTATTTT.

This clonotype was observed at least ten times. The chain links TRBV20-1 to TRBJ1-2, with D tentatively TRBD1 (5 bases). Trimming left V 6 bases short and J 8 bases short, with 13 bases between. There are 11 residues in the CDR3. Germline lookup yields CDR1 DFQATT and CDR2 SNEGSKA (reference sequence). In DNA form, the CDR3 reads TGCAGTGCCACCACAGGAGACGGCTACACCTTC. It encodes CSATTGDGYTF.

This clonotype came up many times. The V and J genes are TRBV29-1 and TRBJ2-5; a weak D match, TRBD1 (5 bases). The CDR3 length is 13 residues. V lost 2 bases, J lost 5 bases, and 12 bases lay in between. Germline V gene sequence: CDR1 SQVTM, CDR2 ANQGSEA. The CDR3 spells CSVERQGGETQYF. CDR3 DNA: TGCAGCGTTGAACGCCAGGGCGGCGAGACCCAGTACTTC. The whole variable domain, remainder taken from reference TRBV29-1 and TRBJ2-5, is SAVISQKPSRDICQRGTSLTIQCQVDSQVTMMFWYRQQPGQSLTLIATANQGSEATYESGFVIDKFPISRPNLTFSTLTVSNMSPEDSSIYLCSVERQGGETQYFGPGTRLLVL.

This clonotype was recorded many times. V usage is TRBV29-1 and J usage is TRBJ1-1; a weak D match, TRBD1 (6 bases). This CDR3 is built from 18 residues. Trimming left V 3 bases short and J 3 bases short, with 26 bases between. Germline CDR1 and CDR2: SQVTM and ANQGSEA. CDR3 sequence reads: CSVDDGSRGRRGDTEAFF. In nucleotides, the CDR3 is TGCAGCGTTGATGACGGGAGCAGGGGAAGGAGGGGGGACACTGAAGCTTTCTTT.

This clonotype was detected only a few times. The chain combines TRBV11-2 with TRBJ2-5, with D possibly TRBD2 on 5 matching bases. The CDR3 is 14 amino acids. The germline gives CDR1 SGHAT, CDR2 FQNNGV. The V and J ends lost 3 bases and 2 bases respectively, with 10 bases between them. CDR3 sequence reads: CASSFSRGQETQYF. DNA for the CDR3: TGTGCCAGCAGCTTTAGCCGGGGTCAAGAGACCCAGTACTTC.

This clonotype was recorded many times. The chain combines TRBV5-1 with TRBJ2-1; TRBD1 aligns across 7 bases. Germline assignment: CDR1 SGHRS and CDR2 YFSETQ. The ends lost 4 bases at V and 8 bases at J; junction bases unmatched: 6. This CDR3 spans 13 amino acids. CDR3 loop: CASSKTGYDEQFF. Here the CDR3 DNA reads TGCGCCAGCAGCAAGACAGGGTACGATGAGCAGTTCTTC.

At least ten counts were recorded for this clonotype. The rearrangement uses TRBV6-2 or TRBV6-3 and TRBJ2-1; 9 nucleotides line up with TRBD1. Germline V gives CDR1 MNHEY, CDR2 SVGEGT. The CDR3 loop spans 16 amino acids. Trimming at V came to 6 bases and at J to 4 bases, leaving 10 bases not matched to a gene. CDR3 in amino acids: CASRAGTGKLYNEQFF. Written as DNA, the CDR3 is TGTGCCAGCAGAGCCGGGACAGGGAAGTTGTACAATGAGCAGTTCTTC.

This clonotype was counted ten times or more. This rearrangement joins TRBV25-1 to TRBJ1-4; unclear D gene. The length of the CDR3 is 17 residues. V lost 0 bases to trimming and J lost 0 bases, with 11 bases between them. CDR1 MGHDK and CDR2 SYGVNS come from the germline V gene. Written as DNA, the CDR3 is TGTGCCAGCAGTGAATATACCGCAGTCGCAACTAATGAAAAACTGTTTTTT. This translates into CASSEYTAVATNEKLFF.